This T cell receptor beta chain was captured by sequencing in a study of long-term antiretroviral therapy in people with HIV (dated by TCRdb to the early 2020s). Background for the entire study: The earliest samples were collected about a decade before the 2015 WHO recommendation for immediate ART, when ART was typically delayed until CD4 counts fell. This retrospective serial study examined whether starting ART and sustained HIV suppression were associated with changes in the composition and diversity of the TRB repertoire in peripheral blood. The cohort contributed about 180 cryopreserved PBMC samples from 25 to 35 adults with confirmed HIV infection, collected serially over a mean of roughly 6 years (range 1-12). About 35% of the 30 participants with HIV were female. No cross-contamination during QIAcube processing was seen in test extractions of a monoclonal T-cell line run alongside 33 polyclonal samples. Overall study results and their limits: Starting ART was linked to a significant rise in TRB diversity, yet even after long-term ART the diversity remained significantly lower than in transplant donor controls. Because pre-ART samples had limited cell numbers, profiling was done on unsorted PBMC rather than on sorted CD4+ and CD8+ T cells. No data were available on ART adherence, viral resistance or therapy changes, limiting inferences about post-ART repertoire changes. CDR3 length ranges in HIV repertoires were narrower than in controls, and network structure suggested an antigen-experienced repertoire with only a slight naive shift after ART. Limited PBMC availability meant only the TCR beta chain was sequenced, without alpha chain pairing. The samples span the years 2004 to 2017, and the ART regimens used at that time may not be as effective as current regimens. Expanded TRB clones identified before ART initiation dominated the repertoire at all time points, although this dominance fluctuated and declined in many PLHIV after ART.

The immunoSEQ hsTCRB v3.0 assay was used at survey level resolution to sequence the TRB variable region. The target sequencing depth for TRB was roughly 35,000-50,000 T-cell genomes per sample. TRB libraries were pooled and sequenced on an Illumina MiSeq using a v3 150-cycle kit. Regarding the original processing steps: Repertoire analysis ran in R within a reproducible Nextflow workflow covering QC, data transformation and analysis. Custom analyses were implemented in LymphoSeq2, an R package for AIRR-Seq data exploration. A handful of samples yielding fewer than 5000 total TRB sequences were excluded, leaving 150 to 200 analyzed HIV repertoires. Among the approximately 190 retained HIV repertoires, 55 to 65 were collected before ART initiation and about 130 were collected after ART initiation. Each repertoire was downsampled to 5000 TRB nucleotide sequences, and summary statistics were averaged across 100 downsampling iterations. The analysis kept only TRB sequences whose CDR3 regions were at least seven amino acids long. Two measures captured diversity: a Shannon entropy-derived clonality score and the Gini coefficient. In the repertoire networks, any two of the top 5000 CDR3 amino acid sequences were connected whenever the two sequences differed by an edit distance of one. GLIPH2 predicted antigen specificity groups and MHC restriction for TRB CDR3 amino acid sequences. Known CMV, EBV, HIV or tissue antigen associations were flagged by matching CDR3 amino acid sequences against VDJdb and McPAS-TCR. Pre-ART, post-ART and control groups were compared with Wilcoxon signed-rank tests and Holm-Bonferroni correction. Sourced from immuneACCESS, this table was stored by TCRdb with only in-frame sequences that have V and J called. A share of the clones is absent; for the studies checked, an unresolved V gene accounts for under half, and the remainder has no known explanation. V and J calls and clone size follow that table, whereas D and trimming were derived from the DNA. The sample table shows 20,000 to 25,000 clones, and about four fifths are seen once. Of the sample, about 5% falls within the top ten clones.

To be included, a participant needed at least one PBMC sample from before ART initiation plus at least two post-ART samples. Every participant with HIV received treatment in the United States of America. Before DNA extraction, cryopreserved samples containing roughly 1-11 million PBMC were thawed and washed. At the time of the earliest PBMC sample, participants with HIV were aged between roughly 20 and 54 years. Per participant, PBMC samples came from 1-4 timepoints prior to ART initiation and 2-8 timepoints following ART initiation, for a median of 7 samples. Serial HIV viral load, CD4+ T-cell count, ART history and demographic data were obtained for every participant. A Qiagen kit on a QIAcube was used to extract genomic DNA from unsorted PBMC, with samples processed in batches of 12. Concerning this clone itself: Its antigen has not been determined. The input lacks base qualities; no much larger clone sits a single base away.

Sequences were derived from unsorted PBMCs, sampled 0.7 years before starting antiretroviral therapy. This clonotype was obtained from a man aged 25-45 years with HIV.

The CDR3 protein is CAWSVQEKRNTIYF. The DNA sequence is TGTGCCTGGAGTGTACAGGAAAAGCGAAACACCATATATTTT. The chain employs TRBV30 and TRBJ1-3; a tentative D call is TRBD1 (5 bases match). V gives up 0 bases and J gives up 5 bases, and the segment between their germline ends measures 11 bases. Reading from cysteine to phenylalanine, the CDR3 counts 14 amino acids. The read is trimmed to its CDR3 DNA, 42 bases read in frame from base 1. Per the germline V gene (reference sequence), GTSNPN is the CDR1 and SVGIG is the CDR2.